This T cell receptor (beta chain) was captured in a study of blood T cell repertoires in COVID-19. In assigning cohorts, the study relied on participant-reported clinical history. Donors of Cohort 3 who recovered were those that had two negative PCRs, clearance, or symptom resolution. This clone showed up just a few times. With V trimmed by 2 bases and J by 0 bases, 6 bases remained unmatched. Germline V gene data show CDR1 as SGHRS and CDR2 as YFSETQ. The CDR3 runs to 16 residues. TCRdb keeps only in-frame clones here, not all; method: immunoSEQ multiplex PCR. Of roughly 150,000 clones detected, less than 85% appear once; the ten largest clones hold less than 20%.

The chain links TRBV5-1 to TRBJ1-1, with 8 bases identical to TRBD1. The sequence derives from a man aged 60-69 years who had recovered from COVID-19. Sequencing was done on a sample of PBMCs or T cells enriched from blood (not recorded which). The DNA of the CDR3 is TGCGCCAGCAGCTTACTTAACAGGGGGATGAACACTGAAGCTTTCTTT. This codes for CASSLLNRGMNTEAFF.